The TCR beta chain described here comes from a study of T cells after yellow fever vaccination. Whole-study results and caveats: Some clonotypes were seen in both the CD4 and the CD8 compartments. These made up a small share and likely arose from convergent recombination. A large majority of primary-vaccination clones showed up again after the booster (approximately 95% CD4, roughly 91% CD8).

This clonotype was detected ten times or more. What it binds is unknown. This CDR3 comprises 16 residues. V lost 2 bases and J 0 bases, leaving 13 bases between the germline ends. Germline assignment: CDR1 SGHRS and CDR2 YFSETQ. Via MiXCR, TCRdb re-called the 5' RACE reads, giving one row per CDR3 protein. Of some 110,000 distinct CDR3 sequences listed, 6.5% to 8% are singletons. The chain couples TRBV5-1 to TRBJ2-3; D call uncertain. The clonotype comes from a young man who received the YFV17D yellow fever vaccine. The starting material was CD4+ T cells sorted from PBMCs, obtained approximately 11 days after the first yellow fever vaccination. The DNA of the CDR3 is TGCGCCAGCAGCTTAGTCGTTGGGATTAGCACAGATACGCAGTATTTT. Protein: CASSLVVGISTDTQYF.